This T cell receptor beta chain was sequenced for a study of blood T cell repertoires in COVID-19. This CDR3 is built from 17 residues. The V gene end was trimmed by 2 bases and the J gene end by 6 bases; junction bases not matched to a gene: 8. From germline, CDR1 is MNHEY and CDR2 SMNVEV (reference sequence). Generated by immunoSEQ multiplex PCR, the TCRdb table keeps only in-frame clones and is missing some. Among around 340,000 clones, around 86% were seen once, and the ten largest hold 4% to 5.5%. In terms of age and location, participants ranged from roughly 18 to 100 years and lived in about 25 US areas.

The material sequenced was PBMCs or T cells enriched from blood (not recorded which). The sequence came from a woman aged 40 to 50 with acute COVID-19. The chain is built from TRBV27 and TRBJ2-7; TRBD2 matches 15 bases. CDR3 nucleotides: TGTGCCAGCAGTTTAAAAAGCGGGACTAGCGGGAGGCTCGAGCAGTACTTC. As protein: CASSLKSGTSGRLEQYF.